Shown below are 31 T cell receptor beta chains from a single sample sequenced in a study of cytomegalovirus exposure and HLA in healthy donors. The PCR had 60 Vbeta and 13 Jbeta primers. This table comes from immunoSEQ multiplex PCR, and its TCRdb copy is limited to in-frame clones, with some not included. The sample includes 90,000 to 130,000 clones, approximately 80% of them seen just once. Sequencing input: PBMCs. These receptors all stem from a man aged 25-45 years in good health and CMV-seropositive.

The rearrangement links TRBV11-2 to TRBJ2-7; 8 bases line up with TRBD1. The CDR3 contains 13 residues. The V gene's germline CDR1 is SGHAT and CDR2 FQNNGV. V lost 5 bases to trimming and J lost 3 bases; unmatched junction nucleotides: 3. This chain's CDR3 is CASSPGQGYEQYF. CDR3 bases: TGTGCCAGCAGCCCCGGACAGGGCTACGAGCAGTACTTC.

The chain employs TRBV6-1 and TRBJ2-1, with D possibly matching TRBD2 (7 bases). The ends were cut back, 1 base at V and 4 bases at J, with 11 bases in the middle. Germline CDR1 is MNHNS and CDR2 is SASEGT. CDR3 size: 15 residues. The DNA for the CDR3 is TGTGCCAGCAGTGAAGACGAGGGGGGGTACAATGAGCAGTTCTTC. It yields the protein CASSEDEGGYNEQFF.

V is TRBV10-3 and J is TRBJ2-3, with D unresolved. The CDR3 totals 14 residues. Germline CDR1 reads ENHRY; CDR2 reads SYGVKD. Trimming stripped 10 bases from V and 2 bases from J, with 16 bases between. The CDR3 sequence: CATSTALNTDTQYF. The CDR3 nucleotides read TGTGCCACCTCAACCGCACTCAACACAGATACGCAGTATTTT.

This sequence joins TRBV30 and TRBJ1-2; tentative D call: TRBD1 (5 bases). This CDR3 has 11 residues. Per germline, CDR1 GTSNPN and CDR2 SVGIG (reference sequence). With 4 bases removed from V and 8 bases from J, the gap between germline ends came to 11 bases. CDR3: CAWIRRDGYTF. For the CDR3, the DNA is TGTGCCTGGATAAGGAGGGACGGCTACACCTTC.

The chain carries TRBV11-3 and TRBJ2-4, with D possibly matching TRBD2 (6 bases). The V end was cut by 5 bases, the J end by 8 bases, with 22 bases between. CDR1 and CDR2 (germline): SGHNT, YENEEA. The CDR3 has 16 residues. CDR3 in DNA: TGTGCCAGCAGCCCCTCATCTCCCGGGACTGGGGACATTCAGTACTTC. Translation gives CASSPSSPGTGDIQYF. The full variable domain, completed using reference TRBV11-3 and TRBJ2-4, is EAGVVQSPRYKIIEKKQPVAFWCNPISGHNTLYWYLQNLGQGPELLIRYENEEAVDDSQLPKDRFSAERLKGVDSTLKIQPAELGDSAVYLCASSPSSPGTGDIQYFGAGTRLSVL.

The V gene is TRBV2, the J gene TRBJ2-7; maybe TRBD2 (6 bases). V lost 8 bases to trimming and J lost 0 bases, with 17 bases between them. Germline lookup yields CDR1 SNHLY and CDR2 FYNNEI. The CDR3 loop spans 15 amino acids. CDR3 protein: CASHPGTRSSYEQYV. The CDR3 region has the DNA TGTGCCAGCCACCCCGGGACTCGTAGCTCCTACGAGCAGTACGTC.

V and J are TRBV5-6 and TRBJ1-6; possible D gene TRBD1, 5 bases. The ends were cut back, 1 base at V and 8 bases at J, with 13 bases in the middle. The CDR3 extends over 15 amino acids. Germline V gene sequence: CDR1 SGHDT, CDR2 YYEEEE. CDR3 in DNA: TGTGCCAGCAGCTTGCGGGGGGACTCAGATTCACCCCTCCACTTT. This sequence encodes CASSLRGDSDSPLHF.

For the CDR3, the DNA is TGCGCCAGCAGCTTGGGTCCGGGACTAGGTCACGGGGAGCTGTTTTTT. Translated: CASSLGPGLGHGELFF. J is TRBJ2-2 and V is TRBV5-1; 8 bases fit TRBD2. Germline trimming cut 0 bases from V and 7 bases from J; bases unmatched to any gene: 8. Germline CDR1 SGHRS, CDR2 YFSETQ. The CDR3 runs to 16 residues.

This sequence joins TRBV28 and TRBJ2-5; D gene unclear. The CDR3 contains 14 residues. The V gene lost 2 bases and the J gene lost 5 bases, with 12 bases spanning the gap. Germline V gene lookup returns CDR1 MDHEN and CDR2 SYDVKM. Here the CDR3 reads CASSLPGTVETQYF. The DNA for the CDR3 is TGTGCCAGCAGTTTACCAGGCACCGTGGAGACCCAGTACTTC.

The chain joins TRBV27 to TRBJ2-1; 13 nucleotides agree with TRBD2. Germline V CDR1 and CDR2: MNHEY, SMNVEV (reference sequence). This CDR3 contains 15 residues. Losses at the gene ends were 6 bases for V and 6 bases for J; bases not matched to a gene: 5. The CDR3 sequence: CASSPGLAGFNEQFF. The CDR3 DNA is TGTGCCAGCAGCCCGGGACTAGCGGGGTTCAATGAGCAGTTCTTC.

The rearrangement uses TRBV11-2 and TRBJ1-2; TRBD1 aligns across 9 bases. Germline V gene sequence: CDR1 SGHAT, CDR2 FQNNGV. The CDR3 contains 16 residues. V was clipped by 4 bases and J by 4 bases; unmatched bases: 10. The CDR3 is CASSSPRTGVGYGYTF. CDR3 sequence (DNA): TGTGCCAGCAGCTCACCAAGGACAGGGGTGGGCTATGGCTACACCTTC.

This clone was observed a handful of times. The junction departs from germline at one end; a sequencing error may be responsible. The CDR3, as DNA: TGCGCCAGCAGCCTAGGGGACAGGGGAAATTCGCCCCTCCACTTT. As protein: CASSLGDRGNSPLHF. V gene TRBV5-1 combines with J gene TRBJ1-6, with TRBD1 matching over 10 bases. Germline V gene lookup returns CDR1 SGHRS and CDR2 YFSETQ. The CDR3 has 15 residues.

The chain has TRBV6-5 and TRBJ2-7; 10 bases line up with TRBD2. This CDR3 has 13 residues. The germline V gene encodes CDR1 MNHEY and CDR2 SVGAGI. The trim removed 6 bases at V and 3 bases at J, leaving 2 bases unmatched. CDR3 sequence (DNA): TGTGCCAGCAGAAGGACTAGCGGCTACGAGCAGTACGTC. As protein: CASRRTSGYEQYV.

This chain links TRBV5-1 with TRBJ1-1, with unresolved D. The V gene's germline CDR1 is SGHRS and CDR2 YFSETQ. V was shortened by 9 bases and J by 1 base, with 13 bases between the two germline ends. The CDR3 contains 13 residues. In nucleotides, the CDR3 is TGCGCCACCCGGGGTGGGGAGAACACTGAAGCTTTCTTT. Its protein is CATRGGENTEAFF.

J is TRBJ1-5 and V is TRBV21-1; no DNA check was done on the table's D call, TRBD1. TRBV21-1 is noted as a pseudogene. The CDR3 covers 19 residues. The CDR3 DNA sequence: TGTGCCAGCAGCAAAGAGTGCAACGGCCGGAGACAGACCAATCAGCCCCAGCATTTT. Amino acids: CASSKECNGRRQTNQPQHF.

The V gene is TRBV19, the J gene TRBJ1-1; 10 bases fit TRBD1. Germline CDR1 is LNHDA and CDR2 is SQIVND (reference sequence). The ends lost 5 bases at V and 3 bases at J; junction bases unmatched: 6. CDR3 length equals 15 residues. This CDR3 is CASSALGTGDTEAFF. DNA for the CDR3: TGTGCCAGTAGTGCACTTGGGACAGGGGACACTGAAGCTTTCTTT.

The V call is TRBV28, the J call TRBJ2-2; weak D call: TRBD2 (6 bases). V was clipped by 8 bases and J by 1 base, with 17 bases between them. There are 16 residues in the CDR3. Germline V lookup: CDR1 MDHEN, CDR2 SYDVKM. The CDR3 spells CASSSSNGGNTGELFF. Here the CDR3 DNA reads TGTGCCAGCTCCTCTTCCAACGGGGGGAACACCGGGGAGCTGTTTTTT.

The chain employs TRBV4-1 and TRBJ2-1, with D unresolved. Germline values: CDR1 MGHRA, CDR2 YSYEKL. This CDR3 is 13 amino acids long. Deletions cut 1 base from V and 4 bases from J, with 5 bases between. In DNA form, the CDR3 reads TGCGCCAGCAGCCAAGCCCCATACAATGAGCAGTTCTTC. This sequence encodes CASSQAPYNEQFF.

The rearrangement joins TRBV27 to TRBJ2-5; D might be TRBD2 (6 bases). Per the germline V gene, CDR1 is MNHEY and CDR2 is SMNVEV (reference sequence). The CDR3 extends over 13 amino acids. Trimming shortened V by 5 bases and J by 3 bases, and 10 bases separated the two germline ends. This CDR3 is CASSRTGEETQYF. As DNA, the CDR3 is TGTGCCAGCAGTCGTACGGGGGAAGAGACCCAGTACTTC.

The rearrangement links TRBV29-1 to TRBJ2-1, with a weak D call TRBD2 (5 bases). The ends were cut back, 5 bases at V and 0 bases at J, with 17 bases in the middle. In germline, CDR1 is SQVTM, CDR2 ANQGSEA. This CDR3 is built from 16 residues. In DNA form, the CDR3 reads TGCAGCGTTCAAAGCAGAGCGGATAGCTCCTACAATGAGCAGTTCTTC. As protein: CSVQSRADSSYNEQFF.

J is TRBJ2-7 and V is TRBV7-9, with a tentative D call TRBD1 (6 bases). Per germline, CDR1 SEHNR and CDR2 FQNEAQ (reference sequence). This CDR3 region has 18 residues. The V end was cut by 1 base, the J end by 0 bases, with 19 bases between. The CDR3 DNA sequence: TGTGCCAGCAGCTTAGGGTGGGGGCGGGCCCAAAGCTCCTACGAGCAGTACTTC. Amino acid sequence: CASSLGWGRAQSSYEQYF.

The gene calls are TRBV11-2 and TRBJ2-5, with D possibly matching TRBD2 (6 bases). With 5 bases removed from V and 3 bases from J, the gap between germline ends came to 10 bases. The germline CDR1 and CDR2 sequences are SGHAT and FQNNGV. CDR3 size: 13 residues. The CDR3 here is CASSPGREETQYF. The CDR3, as DNA: TGTGCCAGCAGCCCCGGGAGAGAAGAGACCCAGTACTTC.

The chain is built from TRBV5-1 and TRBJ2-7; no firm D call. Trimming shortened V by 0 bases and J by 2 bases, and 9 bases separated the two germline ends. The length of the CDR3 is 14 residues. From germline, CDR1 is SGHRS and CDR2 YFSETQ. In nucleotides, the CDR3 is TGCGCCAGCAGCTTGGTCGGGTCGACCTACGAGCAGTACGTC. Encoded protein: CASSLVGSTYEQYV.

The chain combines TRBV19 with TRBJ2-7, with 10 bases that match TRBD1. The V gene end was trimmed by 5 bases and the J gene end by 3 bases; junction bases not matched to a gene: 10. Germline CDR1 reads LNHDA; CDR2 reads SQIVND (reference sequence). The CDR3 loop spans 16 amino acids. The CDR3 protein is CASSLPGQGRGYEQYF. The CDR3 region has the DNA TGTGCCAGTAGTCTACCGGGACAGGGGCGCGGCTACGAGCAGTACTTC.

In its sample, this clone was seen once. The chain is built from TRBV6-1 and TRBJ2-7; tentative D call: TRBD1 (6 bases). The germline V gene encodes CDR1 MNHNS and CDR2 SASEGT. This CDR3 spans 13 amino acids. V gave up 9 bases and J gave up 3 bases, with 15 bases separating them. CDR3 in DNA: TGTGCCAGTTCGACAGGCCCTTACTACGAGCAGTACTTC. Translating gives CASSTGPYYEQYF.

J is TRBJ1-5 and V is TRBV5-4, with TRBD1 matching 10 bases. Germline CDR1 is SGHNT and CDR2 is YYREEE (reference sequence). The CDR3 spans 15 residues. The V segment lost 4 bases and the J segment 6 bases; nucleotides outside the gene matches: 7. The CDR3 DNA reads as TGTGCCAGCAGCCCGGGGACAGGGGAGACTCAGCCCCAGCATTTT. Translated: CASSPGTGETQPQHF.

The V call is TRBV6-6, the J call TRBJ1-5, with TRBD1 matching 8 bases. Germline-derived CDR1 and CDR2 are MNHNY and SVGAGI (reference sequence). The trim removed 2 bases at V and 4 bases at J, leaving 4 bases unmatched. The CDR3 is 15 amino acids. Written as DNA, the CDR3 is TGTGCCAGCAGTTACCGACAGGGGACGAATCAGCCCCAGCATTTT. Translated, it gives CASSYRQGTNQPQHF.

Of note for this clone: Other DNA sequences within the sample encode an identical CDR3. This chain connects TRBV5-1 to TRBJ2-5, with a tentative D call TRBD2 (5 bases). Trimming took 1 base from V and 5 from J, leaving 9 bases between them. Germline CDR1 and CDR2: SGHRS and YFSETQ. The CDR3 is 13 residues long. The CDR3 sequence: CASSLSPGETQYF. The CDR3 DNA reads as TGCGCCAGCAGCTTGAGCCCGGGGGAGACCCAGTACTTC.

The chain carries TRBV18 and TRBJ2-7; 9 bases are shared with TRBD1. The ends lost 6 bases at V and 0 bases at J; junction bases unmatched: 6. The CDR3 totals 15 residues. CDR1 and CDR2 from the germline V gene are KGHSH and LQKENI. The CDR3 sequence: CASSAGQGLSYEQYV. In DNA form, the CDR3 reads TGTGCCAGCTCGGCGGGACAGGGCCTCTCCTACGAGCAGTACGTC.

This chain links TRBV5-4 with TRBJ2-3, with D possibly matching TRBD2 (6 bases). Germline CDR1 is SGHNT and CDR2 is YYREEE (reference sequence). The V and J ends lost 2 bases and 4 bases respectively, with 8 bases between them. This CDR3 spans 13 amino acids. Here the CDR3 reads CASSFGGADTQYF. The DNA of the CDR3 is TGTGCCAGCAGCTTCGGAGGGGCAGATACGCAGTATTTT.

The chain employs TRBV19 and TRBJ1-5; no clear D gene. The CDR3 sequence is 15 residues long. The germline gives CDR1 LNHDA, CDR2 SQIVND (reference sequence). V lost 3 bases and J 0 bases, leaving 9 bases between the germline ends. The CDR3 bases are TGTGCCAGTAGTATGCGCGGGTCTAGCAATCAGCCCCAGCATTTT. Translation gives CASSMRGSSNQPQHF.